A single sample is the source of the 24 T cell receptor beta chains below, sequenced in a study of patients and donors after allogeneic stem cell transplantation. TCRdb re-called the RT-PCR reads through MiXCR, storing one row per CDR3 protein. The profile covers roughly 880,000 distinct CDR3 sequences, with more than 15% appearing a single time and under 6.5% taken by the ten largest. Sequencing was performed on blood, either unsorted or a sorted T cell fraction (not recorded which). Every receptor here comes from a human donor who was either an allogeneic HSCT recipient or a stem cell or donor lymphocyte infusion donor (not recorded which). It is not recorded whose cells these are; they may come from a transplant donor.

There are a few counts of this clonotype. The CDR3 DNA reads as TGTGCCATCAGTGAGTCGGGGGGTATTATGAACACTGAAGCTTTCTTT. Protein product: CAISESGGIMNTEAFF. The rearrangement uses TRBV10-3 and TRBJ1-1; D possibly corresponds to TRBD1 (5 bases). The CDR3 covers 16 residues. V shed 0 bases and J shed 0 bases, with 11 bases lying between them. Germline V gives CDR1 ENHRY, CDR2 SYGVKD.

This clonotype turned up a few times. The chain couples TRBV5-1 to TRBJ2-3, with D perhaps TRBD2 (5 bases). This CDR3 contains 15 residues. Looked up from germline, CDR1 is SGHRS and CDR2 is YFSETQ. V was pared by 1 base and J by 3 bases, with 12 bases between. The CDR3 sequence: CASSLLGVWTDTQYF. DNA for the CDR3: TGCGCCAGCAGCTTGCTGGGAGTCTGGACAGATACGCAGTATTTT.

The chain combines TRBV6-1 with TRBJ1-2; D is undetermined. The germline gives CDR1 MNHNS, CDR2 SASEGT. Between the trimmed V and J ends, which lost 5 bases and 3 bases, there was a span of 13 bases. The CDR3 is 14 amino acids. The CDR3 spells CASSRGPKDYGYTF. CDR3 coding DNA: TGTGCCAGCAGTCGCGGACCTAAGGACTATGGCTACACCTTC.

This clonotype was observed a few times. This chain uses TRBV10-3 with TRBJ2-2; D might be TRBD1 (6 bases). Germline V gene lookup returns CDR1 ENHRY and CDR2 SYGVKD. This CDR3 has 15 residues. Trimming removed 2 bases at V and 5 bases at J, with 12 bases between. The CDR3 nucleotides read TGTGCCATCAGTGAGACCTCAGGGGTAACCGGGGAGCTGTTTTTT. Its translation is CAISETSGVTGELFF.

The table lists this clonotype with a few counts. The chain uses TRBV6-1 and TRBJ2-3; 9 nucleotides agree with TRBD1. Germline V CDR1 and CDR2: MNHNS, SASEGT. CDR3 length equals 14 residues. The V and J ends lost 8 bases and 4 bases, in that order; junction bases with no gene match: 7. The CDR3 is CASGSGQGPDTQYF. The CDR3 DNA follows: TGTGCCAGCGGGTCGGGACAGGGTCCAGATACGCAGTATTTT.

The rearrangement links TRBV12-3 or TRBV12-4 to TRBJ1-1, with TRBD1 matching over 9 bases. The CDR3 runs 15 residues. The V and J ends lost 5 bases and 1 base, in that order; junction bases with no gene match: 5. CDR3 DNA sequence: TGTGCCAGCAGTCGGAACAGGGGGCCGAACACTGAAGCTTTCTTT. Translated: CASSRNRGPNTEAFF.

The V call is TRBV30, the J call TRBJ1-2; TRBD1 matches 8 bases. This CDR3 has 14 residues. Germline CDR1 GTSNPN, CDR2 SVGIG (reference sequence). Germline trimming cut 0 bases from V and 4 bases from J; bases unmatched to any gene: 4. The CDR3 is CAWSVRRGLYGYTF. In DNA form, the CDR3 reads TGTGCCTGGAGTGTACGCAGGGGGCTCTATGGCTACACCTTC.

This clonotype was recorded a few times. This chain's CDR3 is CASSETASNEKLFF. DNA for the CDR3: TGTGCCAGCAGCGAAACAGCATCTAATGAAAAACTGTTTTTT. The J gene is TRBJ1-4, the V gene TRBV7-2, with D unresolved. This CDR3 contains 14 residues. CDR1 is SGHTA and CDR2 is FQGNSA in the germline V gene. The V and J ends lost 5 bases and 3 bases respectively, with 10 bases between them.

This clonotype occurred many times. The rearrangement links TRBV5-1 to TRBJ2-1; D is undetermined. Trimming pared 4 bases from V and 0 bases from J, leaving 11 bases between. Germline V gene sequence: CDR1 SGHRS, CDR2 YFSETQ. The CDR3 runs 15 residues. The CDR3 nucleotides are TGCGCCAGCAGCCCCGACAAGAGCTCCTACAATGAGCAGTTCTTC. The encoded protein is CASSPDKSSYNEQFF.

This chain uses TRBV20-1 with TRBJ1-5; 7 nucleotides agree with TRBD1. The CDR3 is made up of 15 amino acids. V lost 3 bases, J lost 0 bases, and 5 bases stayed unmatched. Germline V gene sequence: CDR1 DFQATT, CDR2 SNEGSKA (reference sequence). For the CDR3, the DNA is TGCAGTGCTAGTAAGGGGGCCAGTAGCAATCAGCCCCAGCATTTT. It is translated as CSASKGASSNQPQHF.

The rearrangement links TRBV12-3 or TRBV12-4 to TRBJ2-1, with D unresolved. Deletions cut 5 bases from V and 7 bases from J, with 6 bases between. This CDR3 region has 11 residues. CDR3: CASSALNEQFF. In DNA form, the CDR3 reads TGTGCCAGCAGTGCTTTAAATGAGCAGTTCTTC.

This clonotype has a handful of counts. CDR3 bases: TGCAGCGTGCCATCGCGGGGGGCGGGAGGCTACACCTTC. This codes for CSVPSRGAGGYTF. The chain has TRBV29-1 and TRBJ1-2; perhaps TRBD1 as D (6 bases). The CDR3 covers 13 residues. The germline V gene has CDR1 SQVTM and CDR2 ANQGSEA. Deletions cut 6 bases from V and 8 bases from J, with 19 bases between.

The V gene is TRBV12-3 or TRBV12-4, the J gene TRBJ2-7, with D unclear. V was pared by 4 bases and J by 7 bases, with 17 bases between. The CDR3 contains 14 residues. Here the CDR3 reads CASSSFDSSSEQYF. In nucleotides, the CDR3 is TGTGCCAGCAGTTCCTTCGACTCGTCGAGTGAGCAGTACTTC.

This clonotype has a count of ten or more. The CDR3 DNA is TGCAGCGTTGGGACCAGGACAGGGGGATACGAGCAGTACTTC. Its translation: CSVGTRTGGYEQYF. The rearrangement joins TRBV29-1 to TRBJ2-7, with 10 bases fitting TRBD1. V lost 4 bases and J lost 4; bases outside the gene matches: 7. Looked up from germline, CDR1 is SQVTM and CDR2 is ANQGSEA. The CDR3 has 14 residues.

The chain recombines TRBV19 with TRBJ1-6, with 7 positions matching TRBD1. The CDR3 sequence is 16 residues long. Germline V gene sequence: CDR1 LNHDA, CDR2 SQIVND (reference sequence). J was trimmed by 6 bases and V by 4 bases; bases with no gene match: 9. The CDR3 region is CASSTHRGAFNSPLHF. The CDR3 nucleotides read TGTGCCAGTAGTACCCACAGGGGCGCTTTTAATTCACCCCTCCACTTT.

This clonotype came up a few times. This chain links TRBV5-5 with TRBJ1-1; D remains ambiguous. This CDR3 has 14 amino acids. Germline V gene data show CDR1 as SGHKS and CDR2 as YYEKEE (reference sequence). Deletions cut 4 bases from V and 0 bases from J, with 10 bases between. CDR3 nucleotide sequence: TGTGCCAGCAGCATCAGAGTATTGAACACTGAAGCTTTCTTT. Translating gives CASSIRVLNTEAFF. The variable domain in full, with the rest retrieved from reference TRBV5-5 and TRBJ1-1, is DAGVTQSPTHLIKTRGQQVTLRCSPISGHKSVSWYQQVLGQGPQFIFQYYEKEERGRGNFPDRFSARQFPNYSSELNVNALLLGDSALYLCASSIRVLNTEAFFGQGTRLTVV.

The sample holds a few counts of this clonotype. This chain uses TRBV3-1 with TRBJ1-2; D gene unclear. V shed 1 base and J shed 7 bases, with 10 bases lying between them. Germline V lookup: CDR1 LGHDT, CDR2 YNNKEL (reference sequence). This CDR3 region has 13 residues. This CDR3 is CASSQAGLSGYTF. CDR3 nucleotide sequence: TGTGCCAGCAGCCAAGCAGGTTTGTCTGGCTACACCTTC.

The gene calls are TRBV30 and TRBJ2-3; 9 positions agree with TRBD2. With 3 bases clipped from V and 4 bases from J, the junction kept 14 bases outside the gene matches. Looked up from germline, CDR1 is GTSNPN and CDR2 is SVGIG (reference sequence). The length of the CDR3 is 17 residues. CDR3 loop: CAWSLSGSWKGADTQYF. For the CDR3, the DNA is TGTGCCTGGAGCCTTAGCGGGAGTTGGAAGGGTGCAGATACGCAGTATTTT. The variable domain in full, completed from reference TRBV30 and TRBJ2-3, reads SQTIHQWPATLVQPVGSPLSLECTVEGTSNPNLYWYRQAAGRGLQLLFYSVGIGQISSEVPQNLSASRPQDRQFILSSKKLLLSDSGFYLCAWSLSGSWKGADTQYFGPGTRLTVL.

With respect to this clonotype: This clone may be a read error of a much larger clone one base away. The chain joins TRBV12-3 or TRBV12-4 to TRBJ1-5; 8 nucleotides match TRBD1. The CDR3 is made up of 14 amino acids. CDR3 sequence: CASTPDRGNEPQHF. In DNA, the CDR3 is TGTGCCAGCACTCCAGACAGGGGCAATGAGCCCCAGCATTTT.

The chain has TRBV6-5 and TRBJ2-1; D may be TRBD2 (6 bases). The length of the CDR3 is 13 residues. Germline V gene data show CDR1 as MNHEY and CDR2 as SVGAGI. V was cut by 2 bases and J by 12 bases, with 14 bases left in between. CDR3 DNA: TGTGCCAGCAGTTACGCGACTAGGAAGGGGCAGTTCTTC. Amino acids: CASSYATRKGQFF.

This clonotype was observed at least ten times. The V gene is TRBV12-3 or TRBV12-4, the J gene TRBJ2-1; unclear D gene. CDR3 length equals 13 residues. The germline V and J ends were trimmed by 5 bases and 9 bases, with 14 bases remaining between them. CDR3 residues: CASSLKWECEQFF. The CDR3 DNA is TGTGCCAGCAGTCTAAAATGGGAATGTGAGCAGTTCTTC.

V and J are TRBV19 and TRBJ2-7, with 9 nucleotides matching TRBD2. Per germline, CDR1 LNHDA and CDR2 SQIVND (reference sequence). V dropped 4 bases and J dropped 6; count of bases not matched to a gene: 10. The CDR3 runs to 15 residues. This chain's CDR3 is CASSTWTSDSAEQYF. In nucleotides, the CDR3 is TGTGCCAGTAGTACTTGGACTAGCGACTCTGCCGAGCAGTACTTC.

This clonotype was recorded at least ten times. The chain is built from TRBV4-1 and TRBJ1-3; a weak D match, TRBD1 (5 bases). The V gene's germline CDR1 is MGHRA and CDR2 YSYEKL. The CDR3 covers 14 residues. The V end lost 2 bases, the J end lost 3 bases, and 8 bases lay between the germline ends. This CDR3 is CASSQQGSGNTIYF. Written as DNA, the CDR3 is TGCGCCAGCAGCCAACAGGGTAGTGGAAACACCATATATTTT.

The chain carries TRBV4-3 and TRBJ2-3; TRBD2 matches 8 bases. Germline V lookup: CDR1 LGHNA, CDR2 YSLEER. Germline trimming cut 0 bases from V and 3 bases from J; bases unmatched to any gene: 8. CDR3 size: 17 residues. DNA for the CDR3: TGCGCCAGCAGCCAAGATAGGACGGGGGGGCGTACAGATACGCAGTATTTT. Residues: CASSQDRTGGRTDTQYF.